This TCR beta chain comes out of a study of regulatory T cells in long-lasting Graves disease. Comment on this clonotype: Its antigen is as yet unknown. Given a far larger clone just one base away, this is likely a sequencing read error.

General study points: Segments TRBV28, TRBJ1-2 and TRBJ2-5 showed preferential usage in persistent disease. Newly diagnosed Graves' patients had higher TCR diversity than persistent ones.

Time point described: newly diagnosed GD, antithyroid drugs for less than 3 months. PBMC-extracted RNA yielded the TCR library. Collection of peripheral blood (about 8.1 milliliters) was done using EDTA tubes. For TCR beta, libraries came from iRepertoire HTBI primers and Arm-PCR of CDR3 regions. TCRdb reanalysed the multiplex PCR reads using MiXCR and keeps one entry per CDR3 protein. Of over 500,000 distinct CDR3 sequences listed, about 16% are singletons. The length of the CDR3 is 13 residues. Deletions cut 5 bases from V and 7 bases from J, with 14 bases between. Germline V gives CDR1 MNHEY, CDR2 SVGEGT. These data also featured in a second study, about T cells in Graves' hyperthyroidism and ophthalmopathy. Per that study: Most thyroid-expanded clonotypes above 0.001 were also found in blood.

The chain recombines TRBV6-2 or TRBV6-3 with TRBJ1-1, with no clear D. The clonotype originates from a man aged 18 to 30 with Graves disease. Material: peripheral blood mononuclear cells (PBMCs), obtained at new diagnosis, from a patient treated with antithyroid drugs. The CDR3 spells CASSPRGWNEAFF. The CDR3 nucleotides are TGTGCCAGCAGTCCCCGGGGATGGAATGAAGCTTTCTTT.